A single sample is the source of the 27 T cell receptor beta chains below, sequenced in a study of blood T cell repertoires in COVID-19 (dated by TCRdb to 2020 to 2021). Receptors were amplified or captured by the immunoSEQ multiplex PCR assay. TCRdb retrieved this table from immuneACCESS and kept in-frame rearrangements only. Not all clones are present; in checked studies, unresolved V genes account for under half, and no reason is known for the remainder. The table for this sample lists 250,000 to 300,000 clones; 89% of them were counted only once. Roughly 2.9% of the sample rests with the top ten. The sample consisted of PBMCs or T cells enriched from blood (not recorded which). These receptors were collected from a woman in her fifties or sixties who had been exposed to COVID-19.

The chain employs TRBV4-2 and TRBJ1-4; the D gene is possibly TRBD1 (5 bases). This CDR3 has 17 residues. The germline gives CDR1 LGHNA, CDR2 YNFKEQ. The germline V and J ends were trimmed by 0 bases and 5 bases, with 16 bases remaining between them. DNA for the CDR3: TGTGCCAGCAGCCAAGATCATAGCGGCAGGGCAAATGAAAAACTGTTTTTT. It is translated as CASSQDHSGRANEKLFF.

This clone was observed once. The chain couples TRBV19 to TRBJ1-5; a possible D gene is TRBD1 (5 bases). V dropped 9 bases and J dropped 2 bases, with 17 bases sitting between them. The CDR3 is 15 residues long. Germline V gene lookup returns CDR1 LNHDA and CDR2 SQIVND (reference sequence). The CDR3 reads CASPGLEQCNQPQHF. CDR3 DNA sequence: TGTGCCAGCCCGGGACTTGAACAATGCAATCAGCCCCAGCATTTT.

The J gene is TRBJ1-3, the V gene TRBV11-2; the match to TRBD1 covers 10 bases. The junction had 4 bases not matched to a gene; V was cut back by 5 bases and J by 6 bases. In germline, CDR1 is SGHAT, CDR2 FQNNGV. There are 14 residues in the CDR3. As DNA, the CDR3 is TGTGCCAGCAGCGAGGGACAGGGGCCAAACACCATATATTTT. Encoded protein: CASSEGQGPNTIYF.

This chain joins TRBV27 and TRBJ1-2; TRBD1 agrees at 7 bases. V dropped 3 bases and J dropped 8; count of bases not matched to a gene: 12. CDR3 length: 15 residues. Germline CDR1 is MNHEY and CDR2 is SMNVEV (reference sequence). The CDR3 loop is CASSLGQNIVWGYTF. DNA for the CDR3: TGTGCCAGCAGTTTGGGACAGAATATCGTGTGGGGCTACACCTTC.

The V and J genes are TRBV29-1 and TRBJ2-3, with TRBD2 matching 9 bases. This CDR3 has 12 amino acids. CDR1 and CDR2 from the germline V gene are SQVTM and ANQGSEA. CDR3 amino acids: CTLSGGSDTQYF. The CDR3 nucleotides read TGCACCCTTAGCGGGGGTTCAGATACGCAGTATTTT.

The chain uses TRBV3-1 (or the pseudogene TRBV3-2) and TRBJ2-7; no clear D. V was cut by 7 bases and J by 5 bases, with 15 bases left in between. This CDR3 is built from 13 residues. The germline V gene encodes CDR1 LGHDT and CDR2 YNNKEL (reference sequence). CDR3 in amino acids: CASTGFLGDEQYF. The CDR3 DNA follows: TGTGCCAGCACAGGTTTTCTCGGCGACGAGCAGTACTTC.

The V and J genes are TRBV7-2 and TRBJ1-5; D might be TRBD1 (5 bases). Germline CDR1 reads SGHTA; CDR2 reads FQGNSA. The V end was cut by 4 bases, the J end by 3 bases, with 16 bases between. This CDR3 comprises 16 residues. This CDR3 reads CASSSSVGTNNQPQHF. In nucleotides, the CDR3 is TGTGCCAGCAGCTCCTCGGTCGGGACTAACAATCAGCCCCAGCATTTT.

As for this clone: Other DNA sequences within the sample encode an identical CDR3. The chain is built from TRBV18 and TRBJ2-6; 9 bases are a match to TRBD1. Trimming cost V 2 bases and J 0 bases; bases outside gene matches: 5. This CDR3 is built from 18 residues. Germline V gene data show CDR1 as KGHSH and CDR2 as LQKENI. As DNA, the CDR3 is TGTGCCAGCTCACCATCCGGGACAGGGAGCTCTGGGGCCAACGTCCTGACTTTC. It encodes CASSPSGTGSSGANVLTF. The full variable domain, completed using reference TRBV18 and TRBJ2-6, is NAGVMQNPRHLVRRRGQEARLRCSPMKGHSHVYWYRQLPEEGLKFMVYLQKENIIDESGMPKERFSAEFPKEGPSILRIQQVVRGDSAAYFCASSPSGTGSSGANVLTFGAGSRLTVL.

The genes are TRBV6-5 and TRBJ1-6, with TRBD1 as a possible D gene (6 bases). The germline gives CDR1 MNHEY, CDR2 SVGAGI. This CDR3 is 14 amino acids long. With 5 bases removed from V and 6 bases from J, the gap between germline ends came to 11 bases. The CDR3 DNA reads TGTGCCAGCAGTAATACAGGGTTTAATTCACCCCTCCACTTT. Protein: CASSNTGFNSPLHF.

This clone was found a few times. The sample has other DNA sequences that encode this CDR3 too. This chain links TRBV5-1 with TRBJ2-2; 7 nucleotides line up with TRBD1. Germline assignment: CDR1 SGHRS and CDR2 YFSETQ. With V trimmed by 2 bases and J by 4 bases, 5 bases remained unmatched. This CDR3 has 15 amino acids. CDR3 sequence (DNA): TGCGCCAGCAGCTTAAACAGGGGCAGCACCGGGGAGCTGTTTTTT. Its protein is CASSLNRGSTGELFF.

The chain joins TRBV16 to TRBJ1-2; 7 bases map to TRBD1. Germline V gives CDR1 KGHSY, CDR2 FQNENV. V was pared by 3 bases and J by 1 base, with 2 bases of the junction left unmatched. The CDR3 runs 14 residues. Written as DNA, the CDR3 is TGTGCCAGCAGCCACGGGACAGTTAACTATGGCTACACCTTC. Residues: CASSHGTVNYGYTF.

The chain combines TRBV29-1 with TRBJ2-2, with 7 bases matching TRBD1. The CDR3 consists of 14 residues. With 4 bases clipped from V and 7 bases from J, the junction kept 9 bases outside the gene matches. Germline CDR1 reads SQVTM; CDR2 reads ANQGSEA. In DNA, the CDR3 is TGCAGCGTTGTGACAGGGAGCAAGGGCGGGGAGCTGTTTTTT. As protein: CSVVTGSKGGELFF.

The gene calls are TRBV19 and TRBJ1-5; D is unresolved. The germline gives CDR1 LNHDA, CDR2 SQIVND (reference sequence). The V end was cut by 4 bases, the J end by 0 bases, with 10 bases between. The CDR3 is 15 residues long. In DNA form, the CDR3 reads TGTGCCAGTAGTACGACTGGCTTTAGCAATCAGCCCCAGCATTTT. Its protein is CASSTTGFSNQPQHF. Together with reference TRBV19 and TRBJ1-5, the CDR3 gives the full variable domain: DGGITQSPKYLFRKEGQNVTLSCEQNLNHDAMYWYRQDPGQGLRLIYYSQIVNDFQKGDIAEGYSVSREKKESFPLTVTSAQKNPTAFYLCASSTTGFSNQPQHFGDGTRLSIL.

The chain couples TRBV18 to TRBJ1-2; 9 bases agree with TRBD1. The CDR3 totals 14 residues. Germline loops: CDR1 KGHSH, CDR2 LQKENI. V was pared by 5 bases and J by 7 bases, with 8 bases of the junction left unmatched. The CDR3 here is CASSSSQGAGGYTF. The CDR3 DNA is TGTGCCAGCTCATCTTCACAGGGGGCTGGTGGCTACACCTTC.

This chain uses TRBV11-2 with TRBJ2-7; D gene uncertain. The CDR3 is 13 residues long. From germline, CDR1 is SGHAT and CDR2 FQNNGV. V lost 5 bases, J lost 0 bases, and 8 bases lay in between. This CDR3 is CASSRAGSYEQYF. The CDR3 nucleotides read TGTGCCAGCAGCCGAGCCGGCTCCTACGAGCAGTACTTC.

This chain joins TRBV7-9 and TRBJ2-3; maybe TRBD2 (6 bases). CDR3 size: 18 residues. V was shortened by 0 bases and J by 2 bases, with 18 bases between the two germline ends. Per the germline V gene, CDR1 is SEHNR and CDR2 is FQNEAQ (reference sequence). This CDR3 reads CASSLATFSGVHTDTQYF. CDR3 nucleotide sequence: TGTGCCAGCAGCTTAGCGACCTTTTCGGGGGTGCACACAGATACGCAGTATTTT.

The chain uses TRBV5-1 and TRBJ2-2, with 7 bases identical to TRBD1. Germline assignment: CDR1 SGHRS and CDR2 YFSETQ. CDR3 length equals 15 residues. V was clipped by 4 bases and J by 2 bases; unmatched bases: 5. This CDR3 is CASSPRTGNTGELFF. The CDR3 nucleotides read TGCGCCAGCAGCCCCAGGACAGGTAACACCGGGGAGCTGTTTTTT.

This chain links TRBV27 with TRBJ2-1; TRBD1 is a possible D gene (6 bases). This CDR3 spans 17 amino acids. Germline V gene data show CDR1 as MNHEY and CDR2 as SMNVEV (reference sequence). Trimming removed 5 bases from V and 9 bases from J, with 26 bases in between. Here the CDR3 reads CASSAYPGQGSFSEQFF. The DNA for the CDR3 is TGTGCCAGCAGTGCCTACCCCGGGCAGGGGAGTTTTTCTGAGCAGTTCTTC.

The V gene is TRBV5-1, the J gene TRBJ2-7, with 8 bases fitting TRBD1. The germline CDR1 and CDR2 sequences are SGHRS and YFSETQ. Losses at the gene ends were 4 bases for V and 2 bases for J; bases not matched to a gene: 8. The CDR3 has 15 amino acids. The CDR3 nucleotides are TGCGCCAGCAGCCCGCGACAGGGGACAGCCTACGAGCAGTACTTC. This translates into CASSPRQGTAYEQYF.

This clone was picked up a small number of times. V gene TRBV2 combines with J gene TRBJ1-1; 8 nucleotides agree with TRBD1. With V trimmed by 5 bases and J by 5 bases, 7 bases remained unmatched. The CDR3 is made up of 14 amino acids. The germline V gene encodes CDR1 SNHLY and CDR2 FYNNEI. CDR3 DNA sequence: TGTGCCAGCAGTTCCTTCAGGGGGCCTACTGAAGCTTTCTTT. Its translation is CASSSFRGPTEAFF.

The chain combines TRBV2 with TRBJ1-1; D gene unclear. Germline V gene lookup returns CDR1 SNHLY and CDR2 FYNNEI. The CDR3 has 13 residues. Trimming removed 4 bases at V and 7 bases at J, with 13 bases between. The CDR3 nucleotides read TGTGCCAGCAGTGTATTTCCAGGTCGTGAAGCTTTCTTT. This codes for CASSVFPGREAFF.

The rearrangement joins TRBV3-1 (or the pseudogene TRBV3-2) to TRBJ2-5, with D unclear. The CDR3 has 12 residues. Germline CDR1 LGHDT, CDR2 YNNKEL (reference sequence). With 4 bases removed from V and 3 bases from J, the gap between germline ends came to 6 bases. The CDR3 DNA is TGTGCCAGCAGCCCTTTTGAAGAGACCCAGTACTTC. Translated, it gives CASSPFEETQYF.

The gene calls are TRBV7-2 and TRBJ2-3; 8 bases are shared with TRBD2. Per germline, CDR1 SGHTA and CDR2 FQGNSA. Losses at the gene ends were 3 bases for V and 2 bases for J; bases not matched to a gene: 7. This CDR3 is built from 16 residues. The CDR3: CASSFHAGGFTDTQYF. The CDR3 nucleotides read TGTGCCAGCAGCTTCCATGCGGGGGGCTTCACAGATACGCAGTATTTT.

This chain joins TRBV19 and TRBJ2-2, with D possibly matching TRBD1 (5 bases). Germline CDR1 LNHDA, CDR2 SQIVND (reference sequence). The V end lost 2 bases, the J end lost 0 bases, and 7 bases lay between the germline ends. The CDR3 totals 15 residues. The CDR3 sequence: CASSIQGTNTGELFF. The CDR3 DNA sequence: TGTGCCAGTAGTATACAGGGCACGAACACCGGGGAGCTGTTTTTT.

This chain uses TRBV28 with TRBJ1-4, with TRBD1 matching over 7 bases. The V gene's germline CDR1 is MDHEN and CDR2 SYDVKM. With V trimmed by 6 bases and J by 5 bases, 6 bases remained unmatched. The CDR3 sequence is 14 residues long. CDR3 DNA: TGTGCCAGCAGCACCTTACAGGGGAATGAAAAACTGTTTTTT. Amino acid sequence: CASSTLQGNEKLFF.

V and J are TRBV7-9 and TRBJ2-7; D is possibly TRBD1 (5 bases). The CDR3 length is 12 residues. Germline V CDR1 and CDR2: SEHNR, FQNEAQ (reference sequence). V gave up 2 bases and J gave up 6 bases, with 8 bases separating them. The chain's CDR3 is CASSLSGLEQYF. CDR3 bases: TGTGCCAGCAGCTTATCAGGGCTCGAGCAGTACTTC.

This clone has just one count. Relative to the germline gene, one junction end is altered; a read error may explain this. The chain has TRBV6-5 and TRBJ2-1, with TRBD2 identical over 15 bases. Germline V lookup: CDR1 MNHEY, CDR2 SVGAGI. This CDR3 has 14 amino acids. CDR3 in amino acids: CASSWTSGGAEPFF. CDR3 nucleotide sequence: TGTGCCAGCAGCTGGACTAGCGGGGGGGCCGAGCCGTTCTTC.